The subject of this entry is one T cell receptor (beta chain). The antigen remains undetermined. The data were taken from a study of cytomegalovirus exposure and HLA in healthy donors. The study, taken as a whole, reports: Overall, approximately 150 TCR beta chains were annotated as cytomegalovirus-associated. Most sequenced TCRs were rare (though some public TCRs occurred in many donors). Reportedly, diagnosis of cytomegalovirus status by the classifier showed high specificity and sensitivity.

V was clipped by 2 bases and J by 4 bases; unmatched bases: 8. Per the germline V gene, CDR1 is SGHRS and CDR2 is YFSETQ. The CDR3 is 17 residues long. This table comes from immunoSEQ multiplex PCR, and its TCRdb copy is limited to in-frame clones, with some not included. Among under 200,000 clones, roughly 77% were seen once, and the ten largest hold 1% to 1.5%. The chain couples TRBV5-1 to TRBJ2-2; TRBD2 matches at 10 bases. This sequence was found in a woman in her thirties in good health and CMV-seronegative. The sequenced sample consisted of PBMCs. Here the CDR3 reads CASSFTIAGGTTGELFF. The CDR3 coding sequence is TGCGCCAGCAGCTTCACTATAGCGGGAGGTACCACCGGGGAGCTGTTTTTT. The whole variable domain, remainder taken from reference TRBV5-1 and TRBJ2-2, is KAGVTQTPRYLIKTRGQQVTLSCSPISGHRSVSWYQQTPGQGLQFLFEYFSETQRNKGNFPGRFSGRQFSNSRSEMNVSTLELGDSALYLCASSFTIAGGTTGELFFGEGSRLTVL.